This TCR beta chain came from a study of technical replicates of blood from several donors. This CDR3 has 16 residues. The germline gives CDR1 SGHNT, CDR2 YYREEE (reference sequence). Trimming cost V 4 bases and J 7 bases; bases outside gene matches: 7. Generated by immunoSEQ multiplex PCR, the TCRdb table keeps only in-frame clones and is missing some. This table holds over 85,000 clones, 94% found once. The clonotype originates from a human donor in good health. The source material was T cells isolated from PBMCs. The V and J genes are TRBV5-4 and TRBJ2-2; 13 nucleotides align to TRBD2. This chain's CDR3 is CASSLGLAGRNGELFF. CDR3 nucleotide sequence: TGTGCCAGCAGCCTGGGACTAGCGGGGAGGAACGGGGAGCTGTTTTTT.